The clone carrying this TCR beta chain was seen a few times. Trimming took 1 base from V and 2 from J; bases not matched to a gene: 6. Germline V gives CDR1 SGHTA, CDR2 FQGNSA. The CDR3 runs 17 residues. These data belong to a study of blood T cell repertoires in COVID-19. The repertoire was sequenced with immunoSEQ multiplex PCR; TCRdb's copy has only in-frame clones and lacks some. The table has around 26,000 clones, roughly 90% seen once. The receptor's source is a human donor in a cohort sampled during active COVID-19. Sample: peripheral blood. The rearrangement links TRBV7-2 to TRBJ1-5, with 9 bases identical to TRBD1. This CDR3 reads CASSLVDRGYGNQPQHF. CDR3 DNA sequence: TGTGCCAGCAGCTTAGTTGACAGGGGGTACGGCAATCAGCCCCAGCATTTT.